Sequencing of this T cell receptor (beta chain) was carried out in a study of blood T cell repertoires in COVID-19. Study as a whole: Researchers got acute and convalescent COVID-19 samples from the United States, Italy and Spain. The analysed material was cDNA or gDNA that came from T cells, B-cell-depleted T cells, or PBMCs.

How the authors handled the data: How many nucleated cells were present was estimated from reference gene primer amplification. Data came from immunoSEQ multiplex PCR; TCRdb stores just in-frame clones and leaves some out. Clonal size and the V and J genes are those of that table, whereas D and trimming came from the DNA. The data hold over 25,000 clones, with roughly nine tenths observed a single time. What was sequenced was peripheral blood. This sequence was found in a man aged 55 to 70 with acute or convalescent COVID-19.

The CDR3 DNA is TGCGCCAGCAGCTTCCGGGACACCCAGGCGAGTGGGGCCAACGTCCTGACTTTC. Residues: CASSFRDTQASGANVLTF. The rearrangement uses TRBV5-1 and TRBJ2-6, with TRBD1 as a possible D gene (6 bases). Trimming cost V 2 bases and J 3 bases, with 18 bases left between them. Germline V gene lookup returns CDR1 SGHRS and CDR2 YFSETQ. This CDR3 is 18 amino acids long.